The next 22 T cell receptor beta chains were all read from a single sample in a study of cytomegalovirus exposure and HLA in healthy donors. Both 60 Vbeta primers and 13 Jbeta primers went into the PCR. Generated by immunoSEQ multiplex PCR, the TCRdb table keeps only in-frame clones and is missing some. The sample yields roughly 150,000 clones, approximately 78% seen once. Sequenced input: PBMCs. These receptors were taken from a young woman in good health and CMV-seronegative.

The rearrangement uses TRBV14 and TRBJ2-7; 11 bases align to TRBD2. The CDR3 spans 17 residues. Looked up from germline, CDR1 is SGHDN and CDR2 is FVKESK. Losses at the gene ends were 0 bases for V and 6 bases for J; bases not matched to a gene: 10. This CDR3 reads CASSQDLTSGRRREQYF. The CDR3 DNA sequence: TGTGCCAGCAGCCAAGATTTAACTAGCGGGAGACGTCGCGAGCAGTACTTC.

The DNA of the CDR3 is TGTGCCAGTAGTCCGACGACTCAAAGAGGGCAGCCCCAGCATTTT. This sequence encodes CASSPTTQRGQPQHF. The J gene is TRBJ1-5, the V gene TRBV19; no definite D call. There are 15 residues in the CDR3. Trimming shortened V by 5 bases and J by 7 bases, and 18 bases separated the two germline ends. CDR1 and CDR2 (germline): LNHDA, SQIVND (reference sequence).

The V call is TRBV30, the J call TRBJ2-7, with 7 bases aligning to TRBD1. Germline CDR1 is GTSNPN and CDR2 is SVGIG (reference sequence). V lost 5 bases, J lost 6 bases, and 10 bases stayed unmatched. The CDR3 is 13 amino acids. The CDR3 DNA sequence: TGTGCCTGGCAAGACAGGGATCTTTCCGAGCAGTACTTC. It is translated as CAWQDRDLSEQYF.

The rearrangement uses TRBV5-4 and TRBJ2-2; 7 nucleotides match TRBD1. Germline CDR1 reads SGHNT; CDR2 reads YYREEE (reference sequence). The CDR3 has 16 amino acids. V trimming: 6 bases; J trimming: 1 base; junction bases outside the gene matches: 9. CDR3 bases: TGTGCCAGCACCCCGGAACAGGGGATGAACACCGGGGAGCTGTTTTTT. As protein: CASTPEQGMNTGELFF.

This sequence joins TRBV7-9 and TRBJ2-7; D remains unclear. Germline CDR1 and CDR2: SEHNR and FQNEAQ (reference sequence). V was cut by 1 base and J by 7 bases, with 20 bases left in between. The CDR3 loop spans 16 amino acids. The CDR3 is CASSLGARSSYEEQYF. In DNA, the CDR3 is TGTGCCAGCAGCTTAGGTGCCCGGAGCTCCTACGAGGAGCAGTACTTC.

The chain uses TRBV5-4 and TRBJ1-1, with 9 bases lining up with TRBD1. This CDR3 is built from 14 residues. With 0 bases clipped from V and 4 bases from J, the junction kept 1 base outside the gene matches. The germline V gene encodes CDR1 SGHNT and CDR2 YYREEE (reference sequence). The CDR3 sequence: CASSLVGQGTEAFF. The CDR3 nucleotides read TGTGCCAGCAGCTTGGTGGGACAGGGCACTGAAGCTTTCTTT.

The chain combines TRBV30 with TRBJ2-3; 8 bases fit TRBD1. CDR1 and CDR2 (germline): GTSNPN, SVGIG (reference sequence). Losses at the gene ends were 1 base for V and 2 bases for J; bases not matched to a gene: 5. The CDR3 contains 15 residues. CDR3 in DNA: TGTGCCTGGAGTGCGACAGGGGCGATCACAGATACGCAGTATTTT. Protein product: CAWSATGAITDTQYF.

The rearrangement links TRBV9 to TRBJ2-1; 8 bases match TRBD2. Trimming at V came to 0 bases and at J to 1 base, leaving 6 bases not matched to a gene. Per germline, CDR1 SGDLS and CDR2 YYNGEE. The CDR3 spans 17 residues. The CDR3 reads CASSVASGSWSYNEQFF. CDR3 in DNA: TGTGCCAGCAGCGTAGCCAGCGGGAGTTGGTCCTACAATGAGCAGTTCTTC.

The gene calls are TRBV7-8 and TRBJ1-2; 7 nucleotides line up with TRBD1. The CDR3 is 16 residues long. CDR1 is SGHVS, CDR2 FQNEAQ, per germline. V trimming: 6 bases; J trimming: 4 bases; junction bases outside the gene matches: 14. This CDR3 reads CASSSIPTGSSYGYTF. The CDR3 bases are TGTGCCAGCAGTTCGATCCCGACAGGGTCTAGCTATGGCTACACCTTC.

This chain connects TRBV18 to TRBJ1-1; 9 bases map to TRBD1. Germline V gene lookup returns CDR1 KGHSH and CDR2 LQKENI. The CDR3 has 16 amino acids. Trimming removed 3 bases from V and 0 bases from J; junction bases left unmatched: 5. The CDR3 here is CASSPWDRAMNTEAFF. In nucleotides, the CDR3 is TGTGCCAGCTCACCCTGGGACAGGGCAATGAACACTGAAGCTTTCTTT.

This rearrangement joins TRBV9 to TRBJ1-1; 7 nucleotides line up with TRBD1. The junction had 3 bases not matched to a gene; V was cut back by 4 bases and J by 3 bases. The length of the CDR3 is 13 residues. CDR1 SGDLS and CDR2 YYNGEE come from the germline V gene. CDR3 sequence reads: CASSSDRDTEAFF. Written as DNA, the CDR3 is TGTGCCAGCAGCTCCGACAGGGACACTGAAGCTTTCTTT.

Notes on this clone: At one end the junction does not follow the germline gene, possibly because of a read error. The chain couples TRBV7-2 to TRBJ2-1; tentatively, D is TRBD1 (6 bases). CDR3 length equals 12 residues. Per the germline V gene, CDR1 is SGHTA and CDR2 is FQGNSA. CDR3 nucleotide sequence: TGTGCCAGCAGCAGTTACGGGACAAGTATTCTCTTC. Amino acid sequence: CASSSYGTSILF.

This clone has a handful of counts. V gene TRBV28 combines with J gene TRBJ1-2; possible D gene TRBD1, 6 bases. CDR3 size: 13 residues. Per the germline V gene, CDR1 is MDHEN and CDR2 is SYDVKM. Trimming cost V 6 bases and J 8 bases, with 16 bases left between them. The chain's CDR3 is CASSLRTVRGYTF. The CDR3 coding sequence is TGTGCCAGCAGCCTACGGACAGTGCGGGGCTACACCTTC.

J is TRBJ2-7 and V is TRBV6-1; tentative D call: TRBD2 (5 bases). Germline values: CDR1 MNHNS, CDR2 SASEGT. This CDR3 contains 14 residues. Trimming took off 11 bases at V and 0 bases at J, with 17 bases between the two ends. CDR3 loop: CAARDPGSSYEQYF. CDR3 nucleotide sequence: TGTGCCGCGCGTGATCCTGGGAGCTCCTACGAGCAGTACTTC.

This clone showed up just a few times. V is TRBV19 and J is TRBJ2-3; the match to TRBD1 covers 9 bases. Germline CDR1 is LNHDA and CDR2 is SQIVND (reference sequence). The CDR3 totals 16 residues. V shed 2 bases and J 4 bases; nucleotides not matched to a gene: 7. The CDR3 nucleotides read TGTGCCAGTAGTATACTCACCGGGACAGGGTCAGATACGCAGTATTTT. Protein sequence: CASSILTGTGSDTQYF.

This chain joins TRBV7-9 and TRBJ1-2; TRBD1 might be the D (6 bases). The V gene lost 5 bases and the J gene lost 4 bases, with 11 bases spanning the gap. The germline CDR1 and CDR2 sequences are SEHNR and FQNEAQ (reference sequence). This CDR3 has 13 amino acids. CDR3 nucleotides: TGTGCCAGCAGCGTACAGGGATCCTATGGCTACACCTTC. It yields the protein CASSVQGSYGYTF.

The table lists this clone with a count of one. The CDR3 loop is CASSLVGEGRRQETQYF. CDR3 bases: TGTGCCAGCAGCTTAGTCGGGGAGGGTAGGCGGCAAGAGACCCAGTACTTC. The chain joins TRBV11-2 to TRBJ2-5; TRBD2 aligns across 7 bases. V was clipped by 1 base and J by 2 bases; unmatched bases: 10. The CDR3 is 17 residues long. In germline, CDR1 is SGHAT, CDR2 FQNNGV.

The chain links TRBV5-1 to TRBJ2-5; 10 nucleotides agree with TRBD1. The CDR3 loop spans 16 amino acids. Losses at the gene ends were 0 bases for V and 6 bases for J; bases not matched to a gene: 8. The germline V gene has CDR1 SGHRS and CDR2 YFSETQ. DNA for the CDR3: TGCGCCAGCAGCTTGGTGGGTAGGGACAGGGGTCAGACCCAGTACTTC. Protein: CASSLVGRDRGQTQYF.

The chain recombines TRBV10-1 with TRBJ1-1, with TRBD1 as a possible D gene (6 bases). Germline V lookup: CDR1 WNHNN, CDR2 SYGVQD (reference sequence). Trimming shortened V by 3 bases and J by 6 bases, and 14 bases separated the two germline ends. This CDR3 spans 14 amino acids. CDR3 protein: CASSETGIVAEAFF. The CDR3 coding sequence is TGCGCCAGCAGTGAAACAGGGATAGTAGCTGAAGCTTTCTTT.

This CDR3 is CASSFWPARRNTEAFF. The DNA for the CDR3 is TGTGCCAGCAGTTTTTGGCCGGCAAGGAGGAACACTGAAGCTTTCTTT. This chain connects TRBV28 to TRBJ1-1; no definite D call. V gave up 3 bases and J gave up 1 base, with 15 bases separating them. The CDR3 is made up of 16 amino acids. Germline loops: CDR1 MDHEN, CDR2 SYDVKM. The full variable domain, rest sourced from reference TRBV28 and TRBJ1-1, is DVKVTQSSRYLVKRTGEKVFLECVQDMDHENMFWYRQDPGLGLRLIYFSYDVKMKEKGDIPEGYSVSREKKERFSLILESASTNQTSMYLCASSFWPARRNTEAFFGQGTRLTVV.

This clone was seen more than once but under ten times. This chain uses TRBV14 with TRBJ2-5; D possibly corresponds to TRBD1 (5 bases). V gave up 0 bases and J gave up 5 bases, with 16 bases separating them. The germline V gene has CDR1 SGHDN and CDR2 FVKESK. CDR3 length equals 16 residues. The CDR3 reads CASSQEAGLPGETQYF. For the CDR3, the DNA is TGTGCCAGCAGCCAAGAAGCAGGGCTACCCGGCGAGACCCAGTACTTC.

The J gene is TRBJ2-1, the V gene TRBV5-1, with D perhaps TRBD2 (5 bases). The V end was cut by 0 bases, the J end by 9 bases, with 7 bases between. The germline gives CDR1 SGHRS, CDR2 YFSETQ. The CDR3 has 12 amino acids. CDR3 in DNA: TGCGCCAGCAGCTTGGCCGAGGGTGAGCAGTTCTTC. The encoded protein is CASSLAEGEQFF.